Listed below are T cell receptor beta chains from one sample, sequenced in a study of shared clonotypes between healthy human individuals. The assay was immunoSEQ multiplex PCR, and TCRdb's table has in-frame clones only and misses some. This table has some 1 million clones, 60% to 80% appearing once. The sequencing sample was made of memory CD4+ T cells sorted from blood. The receptors originated from a man between 18 and 29 years old in good health. Both conserved end residues are part of each CDR3. The D gene is left open where the match is weak. The listing skips clone size in some rows; elsewhere it reads once, few, many or a size class.

cdr3_length clone_size j_call v_call d_call cdr3_aa cdr3_nt
14 once TRBJ2-5 TRBV6-4 . CASSDGKYQETQYF TGTGCCAGCAGTGACGGCAAATACCAAGAGACCCAGTACTTC
15 . TRBJ2-5 TRBV6-6 TRBD1 CASSLNRGMRETQYF TGTGCCAGCAGCTTAAACAGGGGGATGAGGGAGACCCAGTACTTC
12 . TRBJ1-1 TRBV29-1 . CSVRAENTEAFF TGCAGCGTTAGGGCAGAGAACACTGAAGCTTTCTTT
15 . TRBJ1-5 TRBV6-1 TRBD1 CASSEEGGLNQPQHF TGTGCCAGCAGTGAAGAAGGGGGCCTCAATCAGCCCCAGCATTTT
18 few TRBJ2-7 TRBV10-3 . CAITFRDIKNSGPYEQYF TGTGCCATCACCTTCCGGGACATCAAAAACTCTGGGCCCTACGAGCAGTACTTC
14 many TRBJ1-5 TRBV10-1 . CASRRRNSNQPQHF TGCGCCAGCAGGAGACGGAATAGCAATCAGCCCCAGCATTTT
14 . TRBJ2-5 TRBV5-1 . CASSLSGVDGTQYF TGCGCCAGCAGCTTGTCGGGGGTTGATGGGACCCAGTACTTC
17 . TRBJ2-7 TRBV10-3 TRBD1 CAISESQGQGFSYEQYF TGTGCCATCAGTGAGTCTCAAGGACAGGGTTTCTCCTACGAGCAGTACTTC
13 . TRBJ2-5 TRBV5-1 TRBD2 CASSRTSGVTQYF TGCGCCAGCAGCCGGACTAGCGGGGTAACCCAGTACTTC
14 . TRBJ1-5 TRBV30 TRBD1 CAWSDRGSNQPQHF TGTGCCTGGAGTGACAGGGGTAGCAATCAGCCCCAGCATTTT
14 . TRBJ1-2 TRBV5-1 . CASSPNLQGDGYTF TGCGCCAGCAGCCCAAACCTACAGGGTGATGGCTACACCTTC
18 once TRBJ2-4 TRBV5-8 TRBD2 CASSLGREGHLAKNIQYF TGTGCCAGCAGCCTAGGGCGGGAGGGCCACCTAGCCAAAAACATTCAGTACTTC
16 few TRBJ2-7 TRBV14 TRBD1 CASSRLRTGVGYEQYF TGTGCCAGCAGCCGCCTACGGACAGGGGTGGGCTACGAGCAGTACTTC
13 . TRBJ1-5 TRBV6-1 . CGITEYSNQPQHF TGTGGGATTACAGAGTATAGCAATCAGCCCCAGCATTTT
12 . TRBJ2-7 TRBV6-5 . CASSSGTYEQYF TGTGCCAGCAGCTCCGGTACCTACGAGCAGTACTTC
16 . TRBJ2-2 TRBV2 . CASSLQGVGNTGELFF TGTGCCAGTTCCCTCCAGGGTGTGGGGAACACCGGGGAGCTGTTTTTT
16 . TRBJ1-3 TRBV5-4 . CASSQGGSASGNTIYF TGTGCCAGCTCCCAGGGAGGGTCAGCCTCTGGAAACACCATATATTTT
14 . TRBJ2-7 TRBV5-4 . CASSLGRAPYEQYF TGTGCCAGCAGCTTGGGACGGGCACCCTACGAGCAGTACTTC
15 . TRBJ2-1 TRBV10-2 . CASTPGRLPYNEQFF TGCGCCAGCACCCCGGGGAGGTTACCTTACAATGAGCAGTTCTTC
13 once TRBJ1-2 TRBV2 TRBD1 CASSVGQGDGYTF TGTGCCAGCAGTGTCGGACAGGGTGATGGCTACACCTTC
14 . TRBJ1-1 TRBV4-2 . CASSPQGIGTEAFF TGTGCCAGCAGCCCCCAGGGTATAGGCACTGAAGCTTTCTTT
16 few TRBJ1-2 TRBV4-3 . CASSQDLGAHSYGYTF TGCGCCAGCAGCCAAGATCTTGGGGCACACAGCTATGGCTACACCTTC
13 . TRBJ2-7 TRBV5-8 . CASSPDNSYEQYF TGTGCCAGCAGCCCGGACAATTCCTACGAGCAGTACTTC
13 . TRBJ1-3 TRBV30 . CAWSVVSGNTIYF TGTGCCTGGAGTGTAGTTTCTGGAAACACCATATATTTT
17 . TRBJ1-2 TRBV5-8 . CASTRIRGKGQAYGYTF TGTGCCAGCACTCGTATAAGGGGAAAGGGCCAGGCGTATGGCTACACCTTC
14 . TRBJ2-7 TRBV18 TRBD1 CASSPDRGTYEQYF TGTGCCAGCTCACCGGACAGGGGGACCTACGAGCAGTACTTC
17 . TRBJ2-1 TRBV14 TRBD2 CASSPRRGTTSLNEQFF TGTGCCAGCAGCCCCAGACGGGGAACGACTAGCCTCAATGAGCAGTTCTTC
12 . TRBJ1-2 TRBV6-1 . CASKGQVDGYTF TGTGCCAGCAAGGGCCAAGTGGATGGCTACACCTTC
16 once TRBJ1-4 TRBV6-6 TRBD1 CATRLQQGNTNEKLFF TGTGCCACGAGGCTACAACAGGGGAATACTAATGAAAAACTGTTTTTT
11 few TRBJ2-7 TRBV7-8 . CASSLLYEQYF TGTGCCAGCAGCTTACTATACGAGCAGTACTTC
15 few TRBJ1-2 TRBV19 . CASSIGDSGNYGYTF TGTGCCAGTAGTATAGGTGACAGCGGGAACTATGGCTACACCTTC